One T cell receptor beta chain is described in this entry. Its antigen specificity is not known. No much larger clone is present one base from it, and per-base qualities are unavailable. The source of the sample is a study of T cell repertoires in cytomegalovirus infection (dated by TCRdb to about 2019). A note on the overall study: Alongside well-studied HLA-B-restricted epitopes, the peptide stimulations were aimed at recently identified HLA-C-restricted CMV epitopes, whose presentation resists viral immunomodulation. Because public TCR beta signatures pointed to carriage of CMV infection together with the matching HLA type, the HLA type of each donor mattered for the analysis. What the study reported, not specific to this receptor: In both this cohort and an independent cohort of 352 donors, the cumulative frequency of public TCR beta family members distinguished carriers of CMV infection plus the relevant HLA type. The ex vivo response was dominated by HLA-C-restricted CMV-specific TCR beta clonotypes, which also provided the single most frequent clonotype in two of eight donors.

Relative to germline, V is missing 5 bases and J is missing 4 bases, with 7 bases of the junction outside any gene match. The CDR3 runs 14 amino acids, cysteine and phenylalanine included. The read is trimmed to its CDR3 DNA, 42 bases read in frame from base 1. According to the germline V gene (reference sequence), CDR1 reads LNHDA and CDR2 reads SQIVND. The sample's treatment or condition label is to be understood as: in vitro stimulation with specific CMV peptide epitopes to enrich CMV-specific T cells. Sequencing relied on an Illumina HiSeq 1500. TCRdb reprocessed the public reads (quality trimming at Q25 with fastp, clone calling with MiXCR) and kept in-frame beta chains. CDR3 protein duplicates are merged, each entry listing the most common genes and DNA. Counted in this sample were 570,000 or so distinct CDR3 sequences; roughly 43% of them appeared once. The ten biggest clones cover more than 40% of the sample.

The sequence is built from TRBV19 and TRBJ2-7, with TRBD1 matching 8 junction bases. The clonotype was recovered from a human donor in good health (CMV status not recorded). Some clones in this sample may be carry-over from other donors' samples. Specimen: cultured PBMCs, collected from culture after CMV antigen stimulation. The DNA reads TGTGCCAGTAGTCCTCAGGGGGCGACGTACGAGCAGTACTTC. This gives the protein CASSPQGATYEQYF.